This TCR beta chain was recorded in a study of T cells in Graves' hyperthyroidism and ophthalmopathy. The V gene end was trimmed by 4 bases and the J gene end by 0 bases; junction bases not matched to a gene: 7. CDR1 is LGHDT and CDR2 is YNNKEL in the germline V gene (reference sequence). The CDR3 contains 16 residues. Researchers amplified the TCR beta CDR3 regions from RNA transcripts. HTBI primers were the set used in a first-round RT-PCR of the TCR CDR3. TCRdb re-called the multiplex PCR reads with MiXCR, one entry per CDR3 protein. The table shows 500,000 to 550,000 distinct CDR3 sequences, with just under 20% occurring only once.

The sequencing input was blood. This clonotype was sampled from a man aged 35 to 55 with Graves' ophthalmopathy. This chain connects TRBV3-1 to TRBJ2-3, with 7 nucleotides matching TRBD2. The CDR3, as DNA: TGTGCCAGCAGCCCGGCGACTAGCAGTAGCACAGATACGCAGTATTTT. This sequence encodes CASSPATSSSTDTQYF.